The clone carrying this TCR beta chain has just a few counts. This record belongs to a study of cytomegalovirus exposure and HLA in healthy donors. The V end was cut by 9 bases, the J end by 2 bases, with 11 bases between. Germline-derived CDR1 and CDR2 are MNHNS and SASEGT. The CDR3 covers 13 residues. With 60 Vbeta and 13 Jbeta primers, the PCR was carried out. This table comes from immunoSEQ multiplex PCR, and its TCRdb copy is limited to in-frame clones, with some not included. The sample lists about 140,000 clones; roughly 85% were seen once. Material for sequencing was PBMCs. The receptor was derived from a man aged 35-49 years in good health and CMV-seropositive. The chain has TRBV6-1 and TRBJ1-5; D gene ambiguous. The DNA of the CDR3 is TGTGCCAGGAGGAACGGCGGCAATCAGCCCCAGCATTTT. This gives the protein CARRNGGNQPQHF.